A selection of T cell receptor beta chains follows, all from one sample in a study of identical twins. Via MiXCR, TCRdb re-called the 5' RACE reads, giving one row per CDR3 protein. There are about 920,000 distinct CDR3 sequences in the sample; more than 9% occur only once, and roughly 1.6% lies in the top ten. These data also featured in a second study, about yellow fever vaccine responses in identical twins.

Sequenced sample: PBMCs. These receptors were collected from a woman aged 18-29 years in good health. CDR3s include the opening cysteine and the closing phenylalanine or tryptophan. D genes are given only for firm matches. Only part of the rows carry a size: once, few, many, or a class if the clone is expanded.

few	TRBV9	TRBJ2-3	TRBD2	TGTGCCAGCAGCGGAGGCGTCACTAGCGGAACAAGCACAGATACGCAGTATTTT	CASSGGVTSGTSTDTQYF
.	TRBV29-1	TRBJ2-1	.	TGCAGCGTTGAAGGGGGACCACGCTCCTACAATGAGCAGTTCTTC	CSVEGGPRSYNEQFF
.	TRBV12-3/TRBV12-4	TRBJ2-5	.	TGTGCCAGCAGCGCCCCCGAAGGTCTGTACTTC	CASSAPEGLYF
few	TRBV6-1	TRBJ2-7	TRBD1	TGTGCCAGCAGAATGGGACAGGGTTACGAGCAGTACTTC	CASRMGQGYEQYF
few	TRBV6-2/TRBV6-3	TRBJ2-2	TRBD2	TGTGCCAGCGGCCGAGGACTAGCGTTGGCCGGGGAGCTGTTTTTT	CASGRGLALAGELFF
few	TRBV10-3	TRBJ2-1	TRBD1	TGTGCCATCAGTGACTCCATCCTGGGACAGGGAGCGGCTGAGCAGTTCTTC	CAISDSILGQGAAEQFF
few	TRBV28	TRBJ2-7	TRBD2	TGTGCCAGCAGTCCCCTCCTCGGGACTAGCGGGATAGGCGAGCAGTACTTC	CASSPLLGTSGIGEQYF
many	TRBV6-1	TRBJ1-5	TRBD1	TGTGCCAGCAGCCCAACAGGGGCTTCTAGCAATCAGCCCCAGCATTTT	CASSPTGASSNQPQHF
.	TRBV5-1	TRBJ1-1	TRBD1	TGCGCCAGCAGCACGTACAGGGGAAGAGCTGAAGCTTTCTTT	CASSTYRGRAEAFF
few	TRBV20-1	TRBJ2-4	.	TGCAGTGCTAGACCGAGCTGGTTTGAGACCCCATCCAAAAACATTCAGTACTTC	CSARPSWFETPSKNIQYF
many	TRBV2	TRBJ2-2	.	TGTGCCAGCTTGACAGCTACCGGGGAGCTGTTTTTT	CASLTATGELFF
few	TRBV7-2	TRBJ2-7	TRBD2	TGTGCCAGCAGCTTAGTATCGGGAGGGCCCTACGAGCAGTACTTC	CASSLVSGGPYEQYF
.	TRBV5-1	TRBJ1-1	.	TGCGCCAGCAGCTTGTCGGAACAGCACAACACTGAAGCTTTCTTT	CASSLSEQHNTEAFF
.	TRBV20-1	TRBJ1-5	.	TGCAGTGCTAGGGACTACGAGGTAATGATTCATGGCAATCAGCCCCAGCATTTT	CSARDYEVMIHGNQPQHF
.	TRBV18	TRBJ2-1	.	TGTGCCAGCTCACCACCGGGCCTGAACTCTTACAATGAGCAGTTCTTC	CASSPPGLNSYNEQFF
few	TRBV20-1	TRBJ1-2	.	TGCAGTGCTAGAGATGGCGGCAGGGATTATGGCTACACCTTC	CSARDGGRDYGYTF
.	TRBV19	TRBJ1-1	.	TGTGCCAGTACAAAGGGGCGAGGGACTGGAGCTTTCTTT	CASTKGRGTGAFF
.	TRBV19	TRBJ2-1	TRBD1	TGTGCCAGTAGTATCATCGCAGGGGGATTGGGCAATGAGCAGTTCTTC	CASSIIAGGLGNEQFF
few	TRBV20-1	TRBJ2-1	TRBD1	TGCAGTGTCGAACAGGGGATTCAGGGTGAGCAGTTCTTC	CSVEQGIQGEQFF
.	TRBV24-1	TRBJ2-1	.	TGTGCCACCAGTGAGGACAGTCTCTCTTACAATGAGCAGTTCTTC	CATSEDSLSYNEQFF
once	TRBV27	TRBJ2-1	.	TGTGCCAGCAGTCCAACCGGGACGGCGGTCGATGAGCAGTTCTTC	CASSPTGTAVDEQFF
.	TRBV13	TRBJ2-3	.	TGTGCCAGCAGCCTCTCCCCGGGGGGCGCAGGAGCCGATACGCAGTATTTT	CASSLSPGGAGADTQYF
.	TRBV5-1	TRBJ2-1	.	TGCGCCAGCAGCAAAAGGGACCAGTCATTCTCCTACAATGAGCAGTTCTTC	CASSKRDQSFSYNEQFF
few	TRBV9	TRBJ1-4	.	TGTGCCAGCAGCCCAGACCCAACCTCTCGTAGTGAAAAACTGTTTTTT	CASSPDPTSRSEKLFF
many	TRBV12-3/TRBV12-4	TRBJ1-4	.	TGTGCCAGCAGTTTAGTTGAAAAACTGTTTTTT	CASSLVEKLFF
few	TRBV15	TRBJ2-5	TRBD2	TGTGCCACCAGCAGGAGGACTAGCGGGCGAGAGACCCAGTACTTC	CATSRRTSGRETQYF
.	TRBV5-1	TRBJ2-1	.	TGCGCCAGCAGGCCCCGTCAAGGGGATGAGCAGTTCTTC	CASRPRQGDEQFF
.	TRBV27	TRBJ2-7	TRBD2	TGTGCCAGCGGAACTAGCGGTTACGAGCAGTACTTC	CASGTSGYEQYF
few	TRBV7-2	TRBJ1-5	.	TGTGCCAGCAGCTTAGGGCCATCTAGCAATCAGCCCCAGCATTTT	CASSLGPSSNQPQHF
.	TRBV5-1	TRBJ2-3	TRBD1	TGCGCCAGCAGCTTGGGGACAGGGGACTCCCGAGTGGATACGCAGTATTTT	CASSLGTGDSRVDTQYF
.	TRBV7-6	TRBJ2-7	.	TGTGCCAGCAGCTTAGGTTCCCGGACAGACTTAGGCGAGCAGTACTTC	CASSLGSRTDLGEQYF
few	TRBV20-1	TRBJ2-7	TRBD1	TGCAGTGCTACCGGACAGGCTACCTACGAGCAGTACTTC	CSATGQATYEQYF
.	TRBV12-3/TRBV12-4	TRBJ2-1	.	TGTGCCAGCAGTTTAGCGGACCCCTCCTACAATGAGCAGTTCTTC	CASSLADPSYNEQFF
few	TRBV20-1	TRBJ1-2	.	TGCAGTGCTACCCTGACTGCCTATGGCTACACCTTC	CSATLTAYGYTF
few	TRBV7-2	TRBJ2-1	TRBD2	TGTGCCAGCAGCTTACGGCGGGAGTCCTACAATGAGCAGTTCTTC	CASSLRRESYNEQFF
few	TRBV29-1	TRBJ1-1	.	TGCAGCGTTCACCGGCAGGGCGTAGCTGAAGCTTTCTTT	CSVHRQGVAEAFF
few	TRBV7-6	TRBJ1-1	.	TGTGCCAGCAACCGAGATAAGGGGGGGAGGTTGAATATGAACACTGAAGCTTTCTTT	CASNRDKGGRLNMNTEAFF
.	TRBV5-1	TRBJ2-1	.	TGCGCCAGCAGCCCAGAGATCAATGAGCAGTTCTTC	CASSPEINEQFF
few	TRBV20-1	TRBJ2-1	.	TGCAGTGCTAGAGTAGGCAATACAAACAATGAGCAGTTCTTC	CSARVGNTNNEQFF
many	TRBV10-3	TRBJ2-2	.	TGTGCCATCAGTGACACAGGTTATACCGGGGAGCTGTTTTTT	CAISDTGYTGELFF
few	TRBV29-1	TRBJ2-5	.	TGCAGCGTTCGGAGGGGGTACCAAGAGACCCAGTACTTC	CSVRRGYQETQYF
few	TRBV7-9	TRBJ2-7	.	TGTGCCAGCAGCCCCCACCTTAGAAGCTACGAGCAGTACTTC	CASSPHLRSYEQYF
.	TRBV29-1	TRBJ2-7	TRBD2	TGCAGCGTTATGGGACTAGTCAACTCCTACGAGCAGTACTTC	CSVMGLVNSYEQYF
many	TRBV5-1	TRBJ2-6	.	TGCGCCAGCAGCTCTCCGGGGCGAGTCCTTGTCTCTGGGGCCAACGTCCTGACTTTC	CASSSPGRVLVSGANVLTF
few	TRBV20-1	TRBJ2-1	TRBD2	TGCAGTGCTAGAGCCCTTAGCGGGGGGGGTTACAATGAGCAGTTCTTC	CSARALSGGGYNEQFF
.	TRBV15	TRBJ2-7	.	TGTGCCACCAGCCCCCGCCCGGGACCAACTTGGGAGCAGTACTTC	CATSPRPGPTWEQYF
many	TRBV4-2	TRBJ2-5	.	TGTGCCAGCAGCCCCGAGACAGGGCGGGGAGGAGAGACCCAGTACTTC	CASSPETGRGGETQYF
.	TRBV2	TRBJ1-2	TRBD1	TGTGCCAGCAGTTGGGGACAGGGTTCTTCGTTCGGCTACACCTTC	CASSWGQGSSFGYTF
.	TRBV10-3	TRBJ1-5	.	TGTGCCATCAGTGTCGAAAGCGGTCAGCCCCAGCATTTT	CAISVESGQPQHF
few	TRBV6-2/TRBV6-3	TRBJ2-1	.	TGTGCCAGCAGTTACCGAAGGACGGTTTCGGGGGATGAGCAGTTCTTC	CASSYRRTVSGDEQFF
few	TRBV6-5	TRBJ1-2	TRBD1	TGTGCCAGCAGTTCGCCCGGGACAGGGAGGGTGGGAGGCTACACCTTC	CASSSPGTGRVGGYTF
few	TRBV12-3/TRBV12-4	TRBJ2-3	TRBD1	TGTGCCAGCAATTGGGGACAGGGTACAGATACGCAGTATTTT	CASNWGQGTDTQYF
.	TRBV18	TRBJ1-4	.	TGTGCCAGCTCAGAAGGGAGTCTTGAAAAACTGTTTTTT	CASSEGSLEKLFF
many	TRBV25-1	TRBJ2-1	TRBD2	TGTGCCAGCAGTGAAGTAGCGGGGGACTACAATGAGCAGTTCTTC	CASSEVAGDYNEQFF
few	TRBV9	TRBJ2-7	.	TGTGCCAGCAGCGTAGCTGCCGGGACCACCTACGAGCAGTACTTC	CASSVAAGTTYEQYF
.	TRBV6-4	TRBJ2-3	TRBD1	TGTGCCAGCAGTGACGTCCCGGGACAGGGTAGCGGATACACAGATACGCAGTATTTT	CASSDVPGQGSGYTDTQYF
few	TRBV25-1	TRBJ2-2	TRBD1	TGTGCCAGCAGGAAAGGACAGGGAGATAACACCGGGGAGCTGTTTTTT	CASRKGQGDNTGELFF
.	TRBV27	TRBJ2-6	.	TGTGCCAGCAGTCCCGACCCATCCTCTGGGGCCAACGTCCTGACTTTC	CASSPDPSSGANVLTF